The 25 T cell receptor beta chains given below trace back to one sample, sequenced in a study of shared clonotypes between healthy human individuals. Only CD45RO-negative cells positively selected for CCR7 counted as naive CD8 cells, so terminally differentiated effector memory CD45RA+ cells were excluded. The assay was immunoSEQ multiplex PCR, and TCRdb's table has in-frame clones only and misses some. The table includes under 1 million clones, 90% to 97% detected once. The specimen was naive CD8+ T cells sorted from blood. These receptors were taken from a man aged 30 to 45 in good health.

The CDR3 is CASSEPGQVYEQYF. Written as DNA, the CDR3 is TGTGCCAGCAGTGAGCCGGGACAGGTATACGAGCAGTACTTC. V usage is TRBV6-1 and J usage is TRBJ2-7, with TRBD1 matching 8 bases. The CDR3 length is 14 residues. Germline assignment: CDR1 MNHNS and CDR2 SASEGT. Germline trimming cut 3 bases from V and 4 bases from J; bases unmatched to any gene: 5.

The J gene is TRBJ2-1, the V gene TRBV12-5; 8 positions agree with TRBD2. V shed 7 bases, J shed 7 bases, and the junction held 12 bases outside the gene matches. This CDR3 comprises 15 residues. Germline V gene sequence: CDR1 LGHNT, CDR2 FRNRAP. The CDR3 loop reads CASAPRAGGGNEQFF. The CDR3 nucleotides read TGTGCTAGTGCCCCCAGGGCGGGAGGAGGGAATGAGCAGTTCTTC.

This chain links TRBV11-2 with TRBJ2-1, with 7 bases matching TRBD1. With V trimmed by 4 bases and J by 9 bases, 9 bases remained unmatched. The length of the CDR3 is 14 residues. Germline CDR1 reads SGHAT; CDR2 reads FQNNGV. CDR3 loop: CASSSLTGDGEQFF. The CDR3 DNA sequence: TGTGCCAGCAGCTCCCTTACAGGGGATGGTGAGCAGTTCTTC.

The sample holds a few counts of this clone. V is TRBV14 and J is TRBJ1-1; a possible D gene is TRBD1 (5 bases). The CDR3 is 14 residues long. V lost 5 bases to trimming and J lost 5 bases, with 15 bases between them. Germline V gene sequence: CDR1 SGHDN, CDR2 FVKESK. DNA for the CDR3: TGTGCCAGCAGCGACTACGGGGAGGGGACTGAAGCTTTCTTT. Amino acids: CASSDYGEGTEAFF.

CDR3 loop: CASIRDSGENTIYF. The CDR3 DNA reads as TGCGCCAGCATTCGGGACTCAGGGGAAAACACCATATATTTT. This rearrangement joins TRBV10-2 to TRBJ1-3; a weak D match, TRBD1 (6 bases). The V and J ends lost 7 bases and 6 bases respectively, with 16 bases between them. This CDR3 comprises 14 residues. From germline, CDR1 is WSHSY and CDR2 SAAADI.

This chain connects TRBV6-5 to TRBJ2-6, with D unclear. The V gene's germline CDR1 is MNHEY and CDR2 SVGAGI. V was cut by 9 bases and J by 3 bases, with 15 bases left in between. The CDR3 is 15 residues long. The CDR3 protein is CASSPIGGGANVLTF. CDR3 in DNA: TGTGCCAGTAGTCCGATAGGTGGTGGGGCCAACGTCCTGACTTTC.

The gene calls are TRBV11-2 and TRBJ2-7, with D possibly TRBD2 on 6 matching bases. The CDR3 length is 13 residues. V lost 7 bases and J 7 bases, leaving 17 bases between the germline ends. Germline CDR1 reads SGHAT; CDR2 reads FQNNGV. Written as DNA, the CDR3 is TGTGCCAGCAACCCGGGACTTACTGATGAGCAGTACTTC. It codes for CASNPGLTDEQYF.

The gene calls are TRBV7-9 and TRBJ2-3; D call uncertain. This CDR3 is 14 amino acids long. Germline-derived CDR1 and CDR2 are SEHNR and FQNEAQ (reference sequence). The germline V and J ends were trimmed by 4 bases and 4 bases, with 12 bases remaining between them. CDR3 residues: CASSSELKADTQYF. The CDR3 nucleotides read TGTGCCAGCAGCTCGGAGTTGAAAGCAGATACGCAGTATTTT.

The V call is TRBV14, the J call TRBJ2-2; D call uncertain. V gave up 1 base and J gave up 1 base, with 4 bases separating them. Germline V gene lookup returns CDR1 SGHDN and CDR2 FVKESK. The CDR3 covers 14 residues. The CDR3 here is CASSQGGNTGELFF. CDR3 sequence (DNA): TGTGCCAGCAGCCAAGGGGGGAACACCGGGGAGCTGTTTTTT.

The CDR3 nucleotides read TGCAGCGTTGAAGGACGACTAGCGGTAAACAATGAGCAGTTCTTC. It is translated as CSVEGRLAVNNEQFF. The gene calls are TRBV29-1 and TRBJ2-1; TRBD2 matches at 9 bases. CDR3 length: 15 residues. V was pared by 1 base and J by 5 bases, with 6 bases of the junction left unmatched. Germline V gives CDR1 SQVTM, CDR2 ANQGSEA.

This chain uses TRBV28 with TRBJ2-1; TRBD2 might be the D (5 bases). V lost 5 bases and J lost 8, with 7 bases in between. From germline, CDR1 is MDHEN and CDR2 SYDVKM. CDR3 length: 11 amino acids. Here the CDR3 DNA reads TGTGCCAGCAGTAAACTAGATGAGCAGTTCTTC. Its translation is CASSKLDEQFF.

The chain couples TRBV29-1 to TRBJ2-1; 15 nucleotides line up with TRBD2. V trimming: 5 bases; J trimming: 5 bases; junction bases outside the gene matches: 10. Germline loops: CDR1 SQVTM, CDR2 ANQGSEA. The CDR3 loop spans 17 amino acids. The DNA for the CDR3 is TGCAGCGTTCCGGGACTAGCGGGAGGAAGGGTAAACAATGAGCAGTTCTTC. It codes for CSVPGLAGGRVNNEQFF.

V usage is TRBV2 and J usage is TRBJ2-7; D is undetermined. The CDR3 contains 14 residues. The V gene's germline CDR1 is SNHLY and CDR2 FYNNEI. The germline V and J ends were trimmed by 1 base and 2 bases, with 9 bases remaining between them. The CDR3 bases are TGTGCCAGCAGTGAAGACTCTACCGCCTACGAGCAGTACTTC. Protein product: CASSEDSTAYEQYF.

The chain employs TRBV11-2 and TRBJ2-1; 10 nucleotides agree with TRBD2. Germline CDR1 SGHAT, CDR2 FQNNGV. The CDR3 has 14 amino acids. With 3 bases clipped from V and 9 bases from J, the junction kept 5 bases outside the gene matches. The CDR3 reads CASSLLAGEVEQFF. Here the CDR3 DNA reads TGTGCCAGCAGCTTGCTAGCGGGAGAGGTTGAGCAGTTCTTC. Together with reference TRBV11-2 and TRBJ2-1, the CDR3 gives the full variable domain: EAGVAQSPRYKIIEKRQSVAFWCNPISGHATLYWYQQILGQGPKLLIQFQNNGVVDDSQLPKDRFSAERLKGVDSTLKIQPAKLEDSAVYLCASSLLAGEVEQFFGPGTRLTVL.

The DNA for the CDR3 is TGCGCCAGCAGCTCACTAATGGGAATGCAGACCTACAATGAGCAGTTCTTC. Its translation is CASSSLMGMQTYNEQFF. The chain uses TRBV5-1 and TRBJ2-1, with D hard to call. Trimming removed 3 bases at V and 2 bases at J, with 18 bases between. CDR3 length: 17 residues. From germline, CDR1 is SGHRS and CDR2 YFSETQ.

V usage is TRBV10-3 and J usage is TRBJ1-5; TRBD1 agrees at 7 bases. CDR1 and CDR2 (germline): ENHRY, SYGVKD. Trimming removed 7 bases from V and 4 bases from J; junction bases left unmatched: 4. The CDR3 length is 13 residues. The CDR3 sequence is CAIMDRTNQPQHF. CDR3 DNA: TGTGCCATCATGGACAGGACGAATCAGCCCCAGCATTTT.

The chain is built from TRBV5-6 and TRBJ2-4; tentative D call: TRBD1 (5 bases). The CDR3 sequence is 16 residues long. Germline CDR1 reads SGHDT; CDR2 reads YYEEEE. Trimming left V 0 bases short and J 14 bases short, with 24 bases between. The CDR3 here is CASSLGQPLAKKIEYF. The CDR3 bases are TGTGCCAGCAGCTTGGGACAGCCTTTAGCCAAAAAAATAGAGTACTTC.

The chain links TRBV7-9 to TRBJ1-1; TRBD1 aligns across 10 bases. Germline lookup yields CDR1 SEHNR and CDR2 FQNEAQ (reference sequence). V trimming: 6 bases; J trimming: 4 bases; junction bases outside the gene matches: 11. The CDR3 loop spans 16 amino acids. CDR3: CASSKPAGQGPTEAFF. The CDR3, as DNA: TGTGCCAGCAGTAAACCCGCGGGACAGGGGCCCACTGAAGCTTTCTTT. The full variable domain, rest sourced from reference TRBV7-9 and TRBJ1-1, is DTGVSQNPRHKITKRGQNVTFRCDPISEHNRLYWYRQTLGQGPEFLTYFQNEAQLEKSRLLSDRFSAERPKGSFSTLEIQRTEQGDSAMYLCASSKPAGQGPTEAFFGQGTRLTVV.

The CDR3 bases are TGTGCCAGCGAAACCGGGACAAAATCCTACGAGCAGTACTTC. As protein: CASETGTKSYEQYF. The gene calls are TRBV2 and TRBJ2-7, with D possibly TRBD1 on 6 matching bases. V lost 8 bases, J lost 1 base, and 15 bases lay in between. Germline V lookup: CDR1 SNHLY, CDR2 FYNNEI. The CDR3 length is 14 residues. The full variable domain, with the rest looked up from reference TRBV2 and TRBJ2-7, is EPEVTQTPSHQVTQMGQEVILRCVPISNHLYFYWYRQILGQKVEFLVSFYNNEISEKSEIFDDQFSVERPDGSNFTLKIRSTKLEDSAMYFCASETGTKSYEQYFGPGTRLTVT.

This rearrangement joins TRBV5-4 to TRBJ2-7; 9 bases line up with TRBD1. After removal of 4 bases from V and 6 bases from J, the junction contained 5 bases not matched to a gene. Germline lookup yields CDR1 SGHNT and CDR2 YYREEE (reference sequence). The length of the CDR3 is 13 residues. The CDR3 DNA is TGTGCCAGCAGCCCGGGACAGGGACCCGAGCAGTACTTC. This sequence encodes CASSPGQGPEQYF. The full variable domain, with the rest looked up from reference TRBV5-4 and TRBJ2-7, is ETGVTQSPTHLIKTRGQQVTLRCSSQSGHNTVSWYQQALGQGPQFIFQYYREEENGRGNFPPRFSGLQFPNYSSELNVNALELDDSALYLCASSPGQGPEQYFGPGTRLTVT.

The chain couples TRBV27 to TRBJ2-2; 7 nucleotides agree with TRBD2. Per germline, CDR1 MNHEY and CDR2 SMNVEV (reference sequence). The V gene end was trimmed by 0 bases and the J gene end by 6 bases; junction bases not matched to a gene: 4. CDR3 length: 15 amino acids. The CDR3 sequence: CASSLSRGWAGELFF. CDR3 coding DNA: TGTGCCAGCAGTTTATCGCGGGGGTGGGCCGGGGAGCTGTTTTTT.

This chain connects TRBV19 to TRBJ2-1, with TRBD2 identical over 8 bases. Germline assignment: CDR1 LNHDA and CDR2 SQIVND (reference sequence). The CDR3 runs to 15 residues. The J segment lost 5 bases and the V segment lost 2 bases, leaving 5 bases of the junction unmatched. Here the CDR3 reads CASSISGLVHNEQFF. The CDR3 nucleotides are TGTGCCAGTAGTATATCGGGACTAGTGCACAATGAGCAGTTCTTC.

This chain connects TRBV4-3 to TRBJ2-3; 10 bases line up with TRBD2. CDR1 and CDR2 from the germline V gene are LGHNA and YSLEER. This CDR3 spans 16 amino acids. Trimming took 4 bases from V and 2 from J; bases not matched to a gene: 6. The CDR3 protein is CASSLNLAGVTDTQYF. The CDR3 region has the DNA TGCGCCAGCAGCCTTAATCTAGCGGGAGTCACAGATACGCAGTATTTT.

The CDR3 is CASSIGDQPQHF. CDR3 in DNA: TGTGCCAGTAGTATCGGGGATCAGCCCCAGCATTTT. V usage is TRBV19 and J usage is TRBJ1-5; D is uncertain. V lost 3 bases and J 5 bases, leaving 5 bases between the germline ends. This CDR3 has 12 residues. Germline CDR1 is LNHDA and CDR2 is SQIVND (reference sequence).

The chain carries TRBV5-5 and TRBJ1-3; 9 nucleotides agree with TRBD1. The CDR3 length is 18 residues. The germline V gene encodes CDR1 SGHKS and CDR2 YYEKEE (reference sequence). Trimming took 0 bases from V and 3 from J; bases not matched to a gene: 10. The CDR3 nucleotides are TGTGCCAGCAGCTTGGGATATAAGACAGGGGGAATTGGAAACACCATATATTTT. This sequence encodes CASSLGYKTGGIGNTIYF.